The 32 T cell receptor beta chains below all came from one sample that was sequenced in a study of blood T cell repertoires in COVID-19. The method was immunoSEQ multiplex PCR; TCRdb's version includes in-frame clones alone and lacks a portion of them. This table holds some 150,000 clones, approximately 80% found once. The sample taken for sequencing was peripheral blood. The receptor source for this set is a woman aged 45-65 years with acute or convalescent COVID-19.

The V and J genes are TRBV28 and TRBJ1-3, with D maybe TRBD1 (5 bases). Germline values: CDR1 MDHEN, CDR2 SYDVKM. V lost 6 bases, J lost 5 bases, and 14 bases lay in between. The CDR3 is made up of 14 amino acids. The CDR3 protein is CASRAGGSRNTIYF. CDR3 coding DNA: TGTGCCAGCAGAGCCGGGGGGTCTAGAAACACCATATATTTT.

The V and J genes are TRBV7-8 and TRBJ1-2; D not resolved. Looked up from germline, CDR1 is SGHVS and CDR2 is FQNEAQ. V lost 1 base and J 4 bases, leaving 7 bases between the germline ends. The CDR3 has 13 residues. CDR3 nucleotide sequence: TGTGCCAGCAGCTTAGAACGGAGCTATGGCTACACCTTC. Protein sequence: CASSLERSYGYTF.

J is TRBJ2-5 and V is TRBV27; 10 bases line up with TRBD2. Looked up from germline, CDR1 is MNHEY and CDR2 is SMNVEV (reference sequence). The CDR3 is 15 residues long. With 0 bases clipped from V and 5 bases from J, the junction kept 3 bases outside the gene matches. CDR3 in amino acids: CASSLSTSGSETQYF. CDR3 bases: TGTGCCAGCAGTTTATCGACTAGCGGGTCGGAGACCCAGTACTTC.

The chain is built from TRBV4-1 and TRBJ1-2, with no clear D. CDR1 and CDR2 from the germline V gene are MGHRA and YSYEKL. This CDR3 is 16 amino acids long. V was pared by 0 bases and J by 0 bases, with 11 bases between. Here the CDR3 reads CASSQDRVPSNYGYTF. The CDR3 DNA sequence: TGCGCCAGCAGCCAAGATCGGGTGCCGTCTAACTATGGCTACACCTTC.

The chain has TRBV19 and TRBJ1-2; 8 bases match TRBD1. CDR1 LNHDA and CDR2 SQIVND come from the germline V gene (reference sequence). The CDR3 loop spans 14 amino acids. V lost 5 bases and J lost 6; bases outside the gene matches: 8. CDR3 region: CASSSPGQGDGYTF. The CDR3, as DNA: TGTGCCAGTAGTTCGCCCGGACAGGGTGATGGCTACACCTTC. Full variable domain (remainder filled in from reference TRBV19 and TRBJ1-2): DGGITQSPKYLFRKEGQNVTLSCEQNLNHDAMYWYRQDPGQGLRLIYYSQIVNDFQKGDIAEGYSVSREKKESFPLTVTSAQKNPTAFYLCASSSPGQGDGYTFGSGTRLTVV.

The V call is TRBV2, the J call TRBJ2-2; 11 bases match TRBD1. The germline CDR1 and CDR2 sequences are SNHLY and FYNNEI. The CDR3 has 15 residues. V was clipped by 8 bases and J by 4 bases; unmatched bases: 6. The CDR3 sequence: CASFWGTGGTGELFF. DNA for the CDR3: TGTGCCAGCTTTTGGGGGACAGGGGGCACCGGGGAGCTGTTTTTT. The variable domain in full, completed from reference TRBV2 and TRBJ2-2, reads EPEVTQTPSHQVTQMGQEVILRCVPISNHLYFYWYRQILGQKVEFLVSFYNNEISEKSEIFDDQFSVERPDGSNFTLKIRSTKLEDSAMYFCASFWGTGGTGELFFGEGSRLTVL.

Comments on this clone: Within the sample, other DNA sequences also encode this same CDR3. The V and J genes are TRBV7-3 and TRBJ2-1; the match to TRBD2 covers 7 bases. The CDR3 runs 17 residues. Losses at the gene ends were 1 base for V and 4 bases for J; bases not matched to a gene: 10. Germline V gene lookup returns CDR1 SGHTA and CDR2 FQGTGA. As DNA, the CDR3 is TGTGCCAGCAGCTTAATCGCTAGCGGAACCAAATACAATGAGCAGTTCTTC. Protein sequence: CASSLIASGTKYNEQFF.

This sequence joins TRBV18 and TRBJ1-6; maybe TRBD1 (5 bases). Trimming stripped 3 bases from V and 9 bases from J, with 15 bases between. CDR1 and CDR2 (germline): KGHSH, LQKENI. This CDR3 has 15 residues. The CDR3 nucleotides are TGTGCCAGCTCACCGGGGGGGGAGCCCAGTTCACCCCTCCACTTT. Its translation: CASSPGGEPSSPLHF.

The chain is built from TRBV4-2 and TRBJ2-1; 11 bases are shared with TRBD2. CDR1 LGHNA and CDR2 YNFKEQ come from the germline V gene. J was trimmed by 3 bases and V by 2 bases; bases with no gene match: 3. This CDR3 comprises 16 residues. DNA of the CDR3: TGTGCCAGCAGCCAACAACTAGCGGGGGACTACAATGAGCAGTTCTTC. This sequence encodes CASSQQLAGDYNEQFF.

The chain links TRBV18 to TRBJ1-6, with TRBD1 matching over 7 bases. Germline trimming cut 4 bases from V and 4 bases from J; bases unmatched to any gene: 4. From germline, CDR1 is KGHSH and CDR2 LQKENI. This CDR3 has 15 residues. The CDR3 bases are TGTGCCAGCTCACGGGGACAGATTTATAATTCACCCCTCCACTTT. This translates into CASSRGQIYNSPLHF.

V and J are TRBV6-5 and TRBJ1-4; maybe TRBD1 (5 bases). Germline V CDR1 and CDR2: MNHEY, SVGAGI. This CDR3 spans 14 amino acids. The germline V and J ends were trimmed by 5 bases and 8 bases, with 15 bases remaining between them. The CDR3 DNA reads TGTGCCAGCAGTAAGCGGAGGGGAGAGGAAAAACTGTTTTTT. Translating it yields CASSKRRGEEKLFF.

The chain uses TRBV7-3 and TRBJ1-1; D call uncertain. The V and J ends lost 2 bases and 1 base respectively, with 11 bases between them. This CDR3 contains 15 residues. The V gene's germline CDR1 is SGHTA and CDR2 FQGTGA. This chain's CDR3 is CASSLDPSENTEAFF. Here the CDR3 DNA reads TGTGCCAGCAGCTTAGATCCCTCAGAGAACACTGAAGCTTTCTTT.

The gene calls are TRBV7-3 and TRBJ2-1, with 9 bases that match TRBD2. Germline CDR1 is SGHTA and CDR2 is FQGTGA. With 1 base clipped from V and 7 bases from J, the junction kept 5 bases outside the gene matches. The CDR3 is 15 residues long. The CDR3 loop reads CASSLSLAGQNEQFF. Written as DNA, the CDR3 is TGTGCCAGCAGCTTAAGTCTAGCGGGGCAAAATGAGCAGTTCTTC.

The V gene is TRBV29-1, the J gene TRBJ2-2, with D perhaps matching TRBD1 (6 bases). V was clipped by 6 bases and J by 1 base, with 9 bases between them. This CDR3 region has 13 residues. Germline CDR1 is SQVTM and CDR2 is ANQGSEA. For the CDR3, the DNA is TGCAGCGTGCCGGGACAGAACACCGGGGAGCTGTTTTTT. This gives the protein CSVPGQNTGELFF.

This chain connects TRBV13 to TRBJ2-1; a weak D match, TRBD1 (6 bases). The V and J ends lost 6 bases and 7 bases respectively, with 16 bases between them. The CDR3 totals 14 residues. The germline CDR1 and CDR2 sequences are PRHDT and FYEKMQ (reference sequence). CDR3 in DNA: TGTGCCAGCAGAGGGGGAGCCGGCGGGAATGAGCAGTTCTTC. It translates to CASRGGAGGNEQFF.

The chain uses TRBV27 and TRBJ1-5; possibly TRBD1 for D (5 bases). The CDR3 loop spans 14 amino acids. The germline CDR1 and CDR2 sequences are MNHEY and SMNVEV (reference sequence). V lost 8 bases and J 7 bases, leaving 18 bases between the germline ends. The CDR3, as DNA: TGTGCCAGCCCATCCCTGGGACTAGGGCAGCCCCAGCATTTT. Protein sequence: CASPSLGLGQPQHF.

The chain uses TRBV4-3 and TRBJ1-5; the D is unclear. V was shortened by 0 bases and J by 5 bases, with 17 bases between the two germline ends. This CDR3 has 17 amino acids. Germline assignment: CDR1 LGHNA and CDR2 YSLEER. The CDR3 sequence: CASSQDRGGIVDQPQHF. The CDR3 DNA sequence: TGCGCCAGCAGCCAAGATCGGGGAGGGATCGTTGATCAGCCCCAGCATTTT.

This clone has only one observation. The chain carries TRBV5-6 and TRBJ2-3, with TRBD2 matching 12 bases. Germline V gene data show CDR1 as SGHDT and CDR2 as YYEEEE. J gave up 2 bases and V 3 bases, and 7 bases lay outside the gene matches. The CDR3 runs to 17 residues. This CDR3 reads CASSWTLAGGPTDTQYF. The DNA for the CDR3 is TGTGCCAGCAGCTGGACCCTAGCGGGGGGGCCCACAGATACGCAGTATTTT.

The V and J genes are TRBV11-2 and TRBJ2-7; 9 bases are shared with TRBD1. The CDR3 loop spans 18 amino acids. J was trimmed by 5 bases and V by 2 bases; bases with no gene match: 16. Germline CDR1 is SGHAT and CDR2 is FQNNGV. The CDR3, as DNA: TGTGCCAGCAGCTTACTGCGGCATAACAGGGGGCGCAGGGACGAGCAGTACTTC. As protein: CASSLLRHNRGRRDEQYF.

This clone has only a few counts. This sequence joins TRBV6-2 or TRBV6-3 and TRBJ2-7; D perhaps matches TRBD2 (6 bases). The CDR3 runs to 15 residues. V gave up 7 bases and J gave up 1 base, with 17 bases separating them. Germline V gene data show CDR1 as MNHEY and CDR2 as SVGEGT. The CDR3 sequence is CASTPPGENSYEQYF. Written as DNA, the CDR3 is TGTGCCAGCACCCCGCCGGGAGAGAATTCCTACGAGCAGTACTTC.

The V and J genes are TRBV5-1 and TRBJ1-2, with D possibly matching TRBD1 (6 bases). Germline assignment: CDR1 SGHRS and CDR2 YFSETQ. This CDR3 region has 16 residues. V was shortened by 4 bases and J by 1 base, with 17 bases between the two germline ends. CDR3 coding DNA: TGCGCCAGCAGCCCACAGGGAAATGCGATTAACTATGGCTACACCTTC. Translating gives CASSPQGNAINYGYTF.

The V call is TRBV6-6, the J call TRBJ2-3, with a possible D match to TRBD2 (7 bases). The V and J ends lost 0 bases and 5 bases respectively, with 15 bases between them. Germline loops: CDR1 MNHNY, CDR2 SVGAGI (reference sequence). The CDR3 totals 16 residues. The CDR3 reads CASSYSSAGAKDTQYF. The CDR3 nucleotides read TGTGCCAGCAGTTACTCTTCTGCGGGGGCGAAAGATACGCAGTATTTT.

This chain connects TRBV28 to TRBJ1-2, with TRBD1 matching over 7 bases. Per germline, CDR1 MDHEN and CDR2 SYDVKM. This CDR3 comprises 13 residues. With 7 bases clipped from V and 4 bases from J, the junction kept 6 bases outside the gene matches. Here the CDR3 DNA reads TGTGCCAGCATTGGAACAGGGGCCTATGGCTACACCTTC. This gives the protein CASIGTGAYGYTF.

The V and J genes are TRBV28 and TRBJ1-2; TRBD1 aligns across 9 bases. Germline V gene lookup returns CDR1 MDHEN and CDR2 SYDVKM. V lost 5 bases and J lost 1; bases outside the gene matches: 5. This CDR3 contains 15 residues. In DNA form, the CDR3 reads TGTGCCAGCAGTGCCCGGGACAGGGTTAACTATGGCTACACCTTC. It is translated as CASSARDRVNYGYTF.

The rearrangement joins TRBV6-1 to TRBJ2-7; D is perhaps TRBD1 (6 bases). Germline V gene data show CDR1 as MNHNS and CDR2 as SASEGT. With 1 base removed from V and 3 bases from J, the gap between germline ends came to 13 bases. CDR3 size: 15 residues. DNA of the CDR3: TGTGCCAGCAGTGAAGGGGGCCAGGGGTTCTACGAGCAGTACTTC. Translating gives CASSEGGQGFYEQYF.

J is TRBJ1-4 and V is TRBV5-5; no firm D call. The CDR3 is 14 residues long. V was trimmed by 6 bases and J by 2 bases, leaving 11 bases between them. CDR1 is SGHKS, CDR2 YYEKEE, per germline (reference sequence). The CDR3: CASTTGWTNEKLFF. The DNA for the CDR3 is TGTGCCAGCACCACGGGGTGGACTAATGAAAAACTGTTTTTT. Full variable domain (rest looked up from reference TRBV5-5 and TRBJ1-4): DAGVTQSPTHLIKTRGQQVTLRCSPISGHKSVSWYQQVLGQGPQFIFQYYEKEERGRGNFPDRFSARQFPNYSSELNVNALLLGDSALYLCASTTGWTNEKLFFGSGTQLSVL.

The chain couples TRBV6-2 or TRBV6-3 to TRBJ2-1; D call uncertain. V dropped 0 bases and J dropped 4 bases, with 13 bases sitting between them. Per germline, CDR1 MNHEY and CDR2 SVGEGT. This CDR3 has 16 amino acids. In nucleotides, the CDR3 is TGTGCCAGCAGTTACTCGATGTCAGATATTTACAATGAGCAGTTCTTC. It specifies CASSYSMSDIYNEQFF.

V gene TRBV12-5 combines with J gene TRBJ2-7, with 7 nucleotides matching TRBD1. This CDR3 is 12 amino acids long. Germline CDR1 reads LGHNT; CDR2 reads FRNRAP. Trimming at V came to 4 bases and at J to 6 bases, leaving 3 bases not matched to a gene. CDR3 DNA sequence: TGTGCTAGTGGTTCACACAGGGGCGAGCAGTACTTC. This sequence encodes CASGSHRGEQYF.

The rearrangement joins TRBV7-2 to TRBJ1-2; no reliable D call. V lost 5 bases to trimming and J lost 8 bases, with 15 bases between them. CDR3 length: 13 residues. From germline, CDR1 is SGHTA and CDR2 FQGNSA. CDR3 DNA sequence: TGTGCCAGCAGCCCCAGAGCGATTGCCGGCTACACCTTC. Its protein product is CASSPRAIAGYTF.

The J gene is TRBJ1-2, the V gene TRBV5-1; D is undetermined. Per the germline V gene, CDR1 is SGHRS and CDR2 is YFSETQ. The CDR3 contains 15 residues. Trimming removed 2 bases from V and 8 bases from J, with 19 bases in between. The CDR3 nucleotides read TGCGCCAGCAGCTTTGGAAGTCCTGACGGGAGAGGCTACACCTTC. Encoded protein: CASSFGSPDGRGYTF.

This sequence joins TRBV7-3 and TRBJ1-2, with a possible D match to TRBD1 (5 bases). The V and J ends lost 3 bases and 0 bases respectively, with 14 bases between them. Germline CDR1 is SGHTA and CDR2 is FQGTGA. CDR3 length equals 16 residues. CDR3 in amino acids: CASSFLQGGTNYGYTF. CDR3 nucleotides: TGTGCCAGCAGCTTTCTCCAGGGAGGAACTAACTATGGCTACACCTTC.

The rearrangement links TRBV7-8 to TRBJ1-3; D remains ambiguous. Trimming stripped 4 bases from V and 4 bases from J, with 8 bases between. CDR3 length: 13 amino acids. Germline values: CDR1 SGHVS, CDR2 FQNEAQ. The CDR3, as DNA: TGTGCCAGCAGCTATTGGGAGGGAAACACCATATATTTT. Protein product: CASSYWEGNTIYF.